A selection of T cell receptor beta chains follows, all from one sample in a study of blood T cells in healthy people across ages. A single record per CDR3 protein comes from TCRdb applying MiXCR to the 5' RACE reads. The sample contains about 1.8 million distinct CDR3 sequences, roughly 52% of which appear only once. The material sequenced was blood. The origin of the receptors is a woman aged 40 to 50 in good health. The CDR3 runs from the conserved cysteine through the conserved F or W. The D gene is left open where the match is weak. Clone size appears in some rows only: once, few, many, or a class for an expanded clone.

clone size	V gene	CDR3 length	D gene	J gene	CDR3 protein	CDR3 DNA
once	TRBV25-1	13	-	TRBJ2-7	CASSEPADNEQYF	TGTGCCAGCAGTGAACCAGCTGACAATGAGCAGTACTTC
few	TRBV20-1	13	-	TRBJ2-7	CSAGGIDGYEQYF	TGCAGTGCTGGGGGAATTGATGGTTACGAGCAGTACTTC
-	TRBV7-2	13	-	TRBJ2-7	CASSLIPVHEQYF	TGTGCCAGCAGCTTGATTCCGGTCCATGAGCAGTACTTC
few	TRBV7-7	13	-	TRBJ2-3	CASSRVPTDTQYF	TGTGCTAGCAGCCGTGTCCCTACAGATACGCAGTATTTT
-	TRBV29-1	14	TRBD1	TRBJ1-2	CSVPHTGADYGYTF	TGCAGCGTCCCCCATACAGGGGCGGACTATGGCTACACCTTC
few	TRBV15	16	-	TRBJ2-3	CATSRDRGFGTDTQYF	TGTGCCACCAGCAGGGATAGGGGGTTCGGCACAGATACGCAGTATTTT
few	TRBV20-1	13	-	TRBJ2-7	CSALTEGDYEQYF	TGCAGTGCTCTCACAGAGGGAGACTACGAGCAGTACTTC
-	TRBV7-9	17	TRBD2	TRBJ2-7	CASSLTPGGARTYEQYF	TGTGCCAGCAGCCTAACCCCGGGGGGGGCGCGGACCTACGAGCAGTACTTC
-	TRBV28	16	TRBD2	TRBJ2-5	CVSSLPGLVEQETQYF	TGTGTCAGCAGTTTACCGGGACTAGTGGAACAAGAGACCCAGTACTTC
few	TRBV7-9	12	-	TRBJ2-7	CASSGYSGEQYF	TGTGCCAGCAGCGGATACTCTGGCGAGCAGTACTTC
-	TRBV5-1	15	-	TRBJ2-4	CASSLGRGPKNIQYF	TGCGCCAGCAGCTTGGGGCGGGGTCCCAAAAACATTCAGTACTTC
-	TRBV20-1	13	TRBD2	TRBJ2-1	CSANSGGINEQFF	TGCAGTGCTAACAGCGGGGGGATCAATGAGCAGTTCTTC
-	TRBV10-3	13	TRBD2	TRBJ2-5	CANSASGGETQYF	TGTGCCAACAGTGCCAGCGGGGGAGAGACCCAGTACTTC
many	TRBV10-3	12	-	TRBJ2-5	CAISEAGSPQYF	TGTGCCATCAGTGAGGCTGGATCCCCCCAGTACTTC
few	TRBV5-5	12	-	TRBJ2-7	CASSVWDTEQYF	TGTGCCAGCAGCGTCTGGGACACCGAGCAGTACTTC
-	TRBV5-1	16	-	TRBJ2-5	CASSNGQGGLQETQYF	TGCGCCAGCAGCAACGGGCAGGGGGGACTCCAAGAGACCCAGTACTTC
few	TRBV7-9	15	-	TRBJ1-2	CASSLGEWTNYGYTF	TGTGCCAGCAGCTTAGGGGAGTGGACGAACTATGGCTACACCTTC
few	TRBV5-6	16	-	TRBJ1-2	CASSSQDRGLNYGYTF	TGTGCCAGCAGCTCCCAGGATAGGGGTTTGAACTATGGCTACACCTTC
-	TRBV29-1	12	-	TRBJ2-7	CSVGEGYYEQYF	TGCAGCGTTGGAGAGGGATACTACGAGCAGTACTTC
few	TRBV24-1	15	TRBD2	TRBJ2-5	CATSVGIAGSETQYF	TGTGCCACCAGTGTTGGGATAGCGGGGTCGGAGACCCAGTACTTC
-	TRBV2	17	TRBD2	TRBJ2-3	CASSDRRRGGGTDTQYF	TGTGCCAGCAGTGATCGGAGGCGGGGGGGAGGCACAGATACGCAGTATTTT
few	TRBV15	14	-	TRBJ2-1	CATSLVAQSDEQFF	TGTGCCACCAGCCTAGTTGCCCAATCCGATGAGCAGTTCTTC
-	TRBV11-2	16	TRBD1	TRBJ2-1	CASSLATGPSYNEQFF	TGTGCCAGCAGCTTAGCGACAGGGCCCTCCTACAATGAGCAGTTCTTC
-	TRBV28	15	TRBD1	TRBJ2-7	CTSSHGGGTGGEQYF	TGTACCAGCAGTCATGGAGGGGGGACAGGGGGCGAGCAGTACTTC
-	TRBV28	14	-	TRBJ2-7	CASGAPRGSYEQYF	TGTGCCAGCGGGGCACCTAGGGGCTCCTACGAGCAGTACTTC
-	TRBV10-3	13	TRBD1	TRBJ2-3	CATGQGVADTQYF	TGTGCCACTGGACAGGGTGTGGCAGATACGCAGTATTTT
few	TRBV28	15	TRBD1	TRBJ2-7	CASSETQGFSYEQYF	TGTGCCAGCAGTGAGACACAGGGGTTCTCCTACGAGCAGTACTTC
-	TRBV28	13	TRBD1	TRBJ1-1	CASSLLDRVLTFF	TGTGCCAGCAGTTTATTGGACAGGGTTTTAACTTTCTTT
-	TRBV20-1	15	TRBD1	TRBJ2-1	CSAPIPGQGYNEQFF	TGCAGTGCTCCTATACCGGGACAGGGCTACAATGAGCAGTTCTTC
few	TRBV19	19	TRBD2	TRBJ2-4	CASSIPGLAGGPAKNIQYF	TGTGCCAGTAGTATCCCCGGACTAGCGGGGGGGCCGGCCAAAAACATTCAGTACTTC
few	TRBV13	18	-	TRBJ2-4	CASSFGGLMGLPGNIQYF	TGTGCCAGCAGCTTCGGGGGGCTAATGGGTTTGCCGGGAAACATTCAGTACTTC
-	TRBV28	17	-	TRBJ1-2	CASSRHPQGPALYGYTF	TGTGCCAGCAGTCGCCATCCTCAGGGACCAGCCCTCTATGGCTACACCTTC
-	TRBV5-6	14	-	TRBJ1-4	CASSPEGIGEKLFF	TGTGCCAGCAGCCCCGAGGGGATTGGAGAAAAACTGTTTTTT
-	TRBV25-1	15	-	TRBJ2-7	CASSETRSGFYEQYF	TGTGCCAGCAGTGAAACACGGTCAGGGTTCTACGAGCAGTACTTC
few	TRBV4-1	17	TRBD1	TRBJ2-1	CASSQDSTGGIYNEQFF	TGCGCCAGCAGCCAAGATTCGACAGGGGGTATCTACAATGAGCAGTTCTTC
few	TRBV10-1	13	-	TRBJ2-5	CASKRDLRETQYF	TGCGCCAGCAAAAGGGACCTAAGGGAGACCCAGTACTTC
-	TRBV5-1	16	TRBD1	TRBJ2-3	CASSPDTGTGSDTQYF	TGCGCCAGCAGCCCCGATACGGGGACAGGGTCAGATACGCAGTATTTT
-	TRBV5-1	16	TRBD1	TRBJ1-4	CASSNLRTGEDEKLFF	TGCGCCAGCAGCAACCTACGGACAGGGGAGGATGAAAAACTGTTTTTT
-	TRBV5-1	12	-	TRBJ2-3	CASSLEGLPQYF	TGCGCCAGCAGCTTGGAGGGGCTTCCGCAGTATTTT
-	TRBV6-2/TRBV6-3	12	-	TRBJ2-1	CASGPSVHEQFF	TGTGCCAGCGGGCCTAGCGTCCATGAGCAGTTCTTC
few	TRBV28	13	TRBD2	TRBJ2-7	CASRGGHSYEQYF	TGTGCCAGCAGGGGAGGGCACTCCTACGAGCAGTACTTC
-	TRBV7-2	16	TRBD2	TRBJ2-3	CASSPTGTSGTDTQYF	TGTGCCAGCAGCCCAACCGGGACTAGCGGAACAGATACGCAGTATTTT
few	TRBV6-2/TRBV6-3	15	-	TRBJ2-3	CASSYRLGVGDTQYF	TGTGCCAGCAGTTACCGATTAGGGGTCGGAGATACGCAGTATTTT
-	TRBV5-1	13	TRBD1	TRBJ2-5	CASPGQTQETQYF	TGCGCCAGTCCGGGACAGACGCAAGAGACCCAGTACTTC